This T cell receptor (beta chain) was observed in a study of T cells in narcolepsy. On the study more broadly: Enrolled donors included narcolepsy type 1 or type 2 patients and healthy controls.

Overall study results and limits: Healthy controls reportedly lacked the autoreactive clonotypes serially found in patients' blood. In some patient and control memory CD4+ samples, autoreactive clones were absent. HCRT-specific and TRIB2-specific autoreactive clonotypes appeared among same-patient CSF and blood CD4+ clonotypes.

With 0 bases clipped from V and 7 bases from J, the junction kept 10 bases outside the gene matches. The CDR3 consists of 16 residues. Germline CDR1 and CDR2: SGDLS and YYNGEE. Sequenced by immunoSEQ multiplex PCR; TCRdb stores in-frame clones only, minus some. The data show over 25,000 clones, around 79% seen once. With regard to this clone: The antigen is not known.

Sample: memory (CD45RA-) CD4+ T cells from blood. The sequence was obtained from a human donor in good health. This rearrangement joins TRBV9 to TRBJ2-5; 9 bases map to TRBD2. CDR3 coding DNA: TGTGCCAGCAGCGTAGGGTATGCGGGAGGGCGGGGGACCCAGTACTTC. It is translated as CASSVGYAGGRGTQYF.